This TCR beta chain was documented in a study of preoperative IRX-2 immunotherapy in early breast cancer. Germline V CDR1 and CDR2: MNHGY, SAAAGT. The CDR3 sequence is 12 residues long. Trimming removed 3 bases from V and 8 bases from J, with 10 bases in between. Treatment in this sample: preoperative locoregional IRX-2 cytokine immunotherapy. Samples came from a phase Ib trial of preoperative locoregional IRX-2 cytokine immunotherapy. Clones were sequenced by immunoSEQ multiplex PCR, and TCRdb holds only the in-frame ones, with some missing. The sample includes 30,000 or so clones, roughly four fifths of them seen just once.

This TCR came from a human donor with breast cancer. The chain has TRBV6-8 and TRBJ1-2; D not resolved. Sequenced here: lymph node tissue, sampled from a patient treated with IRX-2 immunotherapy. The CDR3 sequence is CASSYTSGGYTF. DNA for the CDR3: TGTGCCAGCAGTTATACAAGCGGAGGCTACACCTTC.